The rows below give T cell receptor beta chains drawn from one sample of a study of cytomegalovirus exposure and HLA in healthy donors. The assay was immunoSEQ multiplex PCR, and TCRdb's table has in-frame clones only and misses some. The sample table sets out 65,000 to 80,000 clones. Input material: PBMCs. These receptors all come from a female donor in good health and CMV-seropositive. The CDR3 runs from the conserved cysteine through the conserved F or W. The D gene is left open where the match is weak.

d_call	j_call	v_call	cdr3_aa	cdr3_nt
TRBD1	TRBJ2-1	TRBV29-1	CSVDGLSFGQGTFSSYNEQFF	TGCAGCGTTGACGGTTTGAGCTTCGGACAGGGCACTTTCTCCTCCTACAATGAGCAGTTCTTC
TRBD1	TRBJ1-5	TRBV5-1	CASRITTGGNQPQHF	TGCGCCAGCAGGATTACCACAGGGGGCAATCAGCCCCAGCATTTT
TRBD1	TRBJ2-7	TRBV9	CASSPRTGPYEQYF	TGTGCCAGCAGCCCCCGGACAGGACCATACGAGCAGTACTTC
-	TRBJ2-5	TRBV27	CASSLSYREQGETQYF	TGTGCCAGCAGTTTATCGTACAGGGAGCAGGGAGAGACCCAGTACTTC
-	TRBJ2-7	TRBV27	CASSFRGQNHYEQYF	TGTGCCAGCAGTTTTAGAGGCCAGAACCACTACGAGCAGTACTTC
TRBD1	TRBJ1-2	TRBV5-4	CASSIRGTGRANYGYTF	TGTGCCAGCAGTATCCGCGGGACAGGAAGAGCTAACTATGGCTACACCTTC
-	TRBJ2-6	TRBV4-2	CASSQQQGYGANVLTF	TGTGCCAGCAGCCAACAACAGGGATACGGGGCCAACGTCCTGACTTTC
TRBD2	TRBJ2-1	TRBV27	CASSRLAAYSYNEQFF	TGTGCCAGCAGTCGACTAGCGGCGTACTCCTACAATGAGCAGTTCTTC
-	TRBJ2-6	TRBV6-1	CASSERGRASGANVLTF	TGTGCCAGCAGTGAACGAGGCAGGGCCTCTGGGGCCAACGTCCTGACTTTC
TRBD2	TRBJ2-3	TRBV4-3	CASSQDFSGEETDTQYF	TGCGCCAGCAGCCAAGATTTTAGCGGGGAGGAGACAGATACGCAGTATTTT
-	TRBJ2-5	TRBV5-6	CASSLLRVEETQYF	TGTGCCAGCAGCTTGCTCAGGGTCGAGGAGACCCAGTACTTC
TRBD2	TRBJ2-2	TRBV2	CASSQGWGGTGELFF	TGTGCCAGCAGTCAGGGTTGGGGGGGAACCGGGGAGCTGTTTTTT
-	TRBJ2-7	TRBV5-4	CASSLEEFSSYEQYF	TGTGCCAGCAGCTTGGAAGAGTTTAGCTCCTACGAGCAGTACTTC
-	TRBJ2-7	TRBV2	CASSRLGGLSSEQYF	TGTGCCAGCAGTCGCCTTGGTGGCCTTAGCTCCGAGCAGTACTTC
TRBD1	TRBJ1-5	TRBV28	CASSPTRGQGGWPQHF	TGTGCCAGCAGTCCCACCCGCGGACAGGGGGGTTGGCCCCAGCATTTT
-	TRBJ2-2	TRBV19	CASTMDSNTGELFF	TGTGCCAGTACCATGGACTCTAACACCGGGGAGCTGTTTTTT
-	TRBJ1-2	TRBV5-1	CASSLEPGRSYTF	TGCGCCAGCAGCTTGGAGCCAGGGAGGAGCTACACCTTC
TRBD2	TRBJ2-5	TRBV2	CASSSRGTTPWGETQYF	TGTGCCAGCAGTTCCCGGGGGACTACCCCGTGGGGAGAGACCCAGTACTTC
TRBD1	TRBJ1-1	TRBV5-8	CASSLGTAQSFSTEAFF	TGTGCCAGCAGCCTAGGGACAGCTCAATCGTTCTCCACTGAAGCTTTCTTT
-	TRBJ1-2	TRBV7-2	CASSLMATNYGYTF	TGTGCCAGCAGCTTAATGGCCACTAACTATGGCTACACCTTC
-	TRBJ1-1	TRBV9	CASSAPHRATEAFF	TGTGCCAGCAGCGCGCCACACAGGGCCACTGAAGCTTTCTTT
-	TRBJ2-2	TRBV19	CASSRGHLNTGELFF	TGTGCCAGTAGTAGGGGACATCTGAACACCGGGGAGCTGTTTTTT
TRBD1	TRBJ2-5	TRBV9	CASSVDGQGRETQYF	TGTGCCAGCAGCGTAGATGGACAGGGCCGAGAGACCCAGTACTTC
TRBD1	TRBJ1-5	TRBV6-1	CASKTDRVANQPQHF	TGTGCCAGCAAGACCGACAGGGTGGCAAATCAGCCCCAGCATTTT
-	TRBJ2-7	TRBV27	CASSEGYEQYF	TGTGCCAGTTCGGAGGGCTACGAGCAGTACTTC
TRBD1	TRBJ1-1	TRBV5-4	CASSGGQGANTEAFF	TGTGCCAGCAGCGGGGGACAGGGCGCGAACACTGAAGCTTTCTTT
-	TRBJ1-1	TRBV7-6	CASSLALGGTEAFF	TGTGCCAGCAGCTTAGCGCTGGGGGGCACTGAAGCTTTCTTT
-	TRBJ2-5	TRBV19	CASSDWGRVETQYF	TGTGCCAGTAGTGATTGGGGCAGGGTAGAGACCCAGTACTTC
TRBD1	TRBJ2-3	TRBV4-2	CASSQEDRGGTDTQYF	TGTGCCAGCAGCCAAGAGGACAGGGGAGGGACAGATACGCAGTATTTT